These 5 T cell receptor beta chains were all obtained from the same sample, sequenced in a study of control samples from healthy donors and cancer patients. Using immunoSEQ multiplex PCR, the repertoire was profiled, and TCRdb retains in-frame clones only, with some absent. The repertoire holds approximately 100,000 clones, roughly nine tenths seen once, with under 4.5% in the top ten. The sequenced sample consisted of blood. These receptors were taken from a human donor in good health. The donor label of this sample is uncertain.

This rearrangement joins TRBV6-5 to TRBJ2-1, with D tentatively TRBD1 or TRBD2 (6 bases each). Germline CDR1 MNHEY, CDR2 SVGAGI. The CDR3 contains 13 residues. V gave up 7 bases and J gave up 9 bases, with 16 bases separating them. In DNA form, the CDR3 reads TGTGCCAGCATTAAACCGGGGGCAAGTGAGCAGTTCTTC. Translating gives CASIKPGASEQFF.

The V call is TRBV7-2, the J call TRBJ2-3, with 9 bases fitting TRBD1. Trimming took 5 bases from V and 5 from J; bases not matched to a gene: 8. This CDR3 spans 15 amino acids. Germline V gene data show CDR1 as SGHTA and CDR2 as FQGNSA. The CDR3 loop is CASSGWDRARDTQYF. CDR3 nucleotide sequence: TGTGCCAGCAGCGGCTGGGACAGGGCAAGAGATACGCAGTATTTT.

The V call is TRBV30, the J call TRBJ1-1; D not resolved. This CDR3 comprises 15 residues. V was cut by 3 bases and J by 3 bases, with 17 bases left in between. In germline, CDR1 is GTSNPN, CDR2 SVGIG (reference sequence). The CDR3 DNA follows: TGTGCCTGGAGGCTGGAGGGAACATCGGACACTGAAGCTTTCTTT. Amino acid sequence: CAWRLEGTSDTEAFF.

The V gene is TRBV7-9, the J gene TRBJ2-3, with D tentatively TRBD1 or TRBD2 (5 bases each). Trimming took off 5 bases at V and 11 bases at J, with 11 bases between the two ends. The CDR3 runs 11 residues. Germline CDR1 reads SEHNR; CDR2 reads FQNEAQ (reference sequence). CDR3 in DNA: TGTGCCAGCAGCGGGGGAGAGAAGCAGTATTTT. Translation gives CASSGGEKQYF.

The chain carries TRBV5-4 and TRBJ2-3; 9 bases align to TRBD2. Looked up from germline, CDR1 is SGHNT and CDR2 is YYREEE (reference sequence). The length of the CDR3 is 16 residues. The V and J ends lost 0 bases and 2 bases, in that order; junction bases with no gene match: 4. In DNA, the CDR3 is TGTGCCAGCAGCTTGGCAGCGGGGGGTGCCACAGATACGCAGTATTTT. This gives the protein CASSLAAGGATDTQYF.